These T cell receptor beta chains were read from a single sample in a study of T cell responses to AZD1222 COVID-19 vaccine. The data were produced by immunoSEQ multiplex PCR, yet TCRdb's version contains in-frame clones alone and is incomplete. The sample yields some 130,000 clones, 90% seen once. The sequencing used peripheral blood, collected on day 0 of AZD1222 vaccination. All receptors come from an adult in good health. The CDR3 runs from the conserved cysteine through the conserved F or W. Each record gives: J gene, V gene, clone size, D gene, CDR3 DNA, CDR3 protein. D genes are given only for firm matches. Rows may omit the clone size; those that give it use once, few, many or a size class.

TRBJ1-4 | TRBV9 | NA | NA | TGTGCCAGCAGCGTAGGGGGAGGGAATGCTGAAAAACTGTTTTTT | CASSVGGGNAEKLFF
TRBJ1-1 | TRBV30 | NA | TRBD1 | TGTGCCTGGAACCGACAGGGGGGGACTGAAGCTTTCTTT | CAWNRQGGTEAFF
TRBJ2-7 | TRBV19 | NA | TRBD1 | TGTGCCAGTAGTAGGGACAGGAGCTACGAGCAGTACTTC | CASSRDRSYEQYF
TRBJ1-1 | TRBV21-1 | NA | NA | TGTGCCAGCAACGAGACGGGGGGACAGGACGCTGAAGCTTTCTTT | CASNETGGQDAEAFF
TRBJ2-1 | TRBV5-4 | NA | TRBD1 | TGTGCCAGCAGCTACCAGGGGGCGATATACAATGAGCAGTTCTTC | CASSYQGAIYNEQFF
TRBJ2-3 | TRBV5-5 | NA | NA | TGTGCCAGCAGCTCGACACAAACCAACACAGATACGCAGTATTTT | CASSSTQTNTDTQYF
TRBJ1-1 | TRBV4-3 | NA | NA | TGCGCCAGCAGCCAAGAGCTTCAGAGGAACACTGAAGCTTTCTTT | CASSQELQRNTEAFF
TRBJ2-3 | TRBV6-6 | NA | NA | TGTGCCAGCAGTTACTCTCTAGATACGCAGTATTTT | CASSYSLDTQYF
TRBJ2-1 | TRBV5-1 | NA | TRBD1 | TGCGCCAGCAGAAGAGACAGGGGGTACGAGCAGTTCTTC | CASRRDRGYEQFF
TRBJ1-2 | TRBV9 | NA | NA | TGTGCCAGCAGCGTAAATCTGGGGGGCACCCTTTATGGCTACACCTTC | CASSVNLGGTLYGYTF
TRBJ2-6 | TRBV11-3 | NA | NA | TGTGCCAGCAGCTCCAGGGAGGCTGGGGCCAACGTCCTGACTTTC | CASSSREAGANVLTF
TRBJ2-3 | TRBV24-1 | NA | TRBD1 | TGTGCCACCAGTGACCTTACAGGGGGCGAATTCACAGATACGCAGTATTTT | CATSDLTGGEFTDTQYF
TRBJ1-6 | TRBV11-2 | NA | NA | TGTGCCAGCAGCTTAAACTCCTATAATTCACCCCTCCACTTT | CASSLNSYNSPLHF
TRBJ1-6 | TRBV6-1 | NA | NA | TGTGCCAGCAGTGAAGGCCCGGGGGCGGGTTCACCCCTCCACTTT | CASSEGPGAGSPLHF
TRBJ1-1 | TRBV6-5 | once | NA | TGTGCCAGCAGCCCGCTGGGGGGCACTGAAGCTTTCTTT | CASSPLGGTEAFF
TRBJ2-7 | TRBV4-1 | NA | NA | TGCGCCAGCAGCCAAGAGGTGTTGGCCGGGCAGAGTTACGAGCAGTACTTC | CASSQEVLAGQSYEQYF
TRBJ2-7 | TRBV18 | NA | TRBD2 | TGTGCCAGCTCACCACTAGGACTAGTACCCTACGAGCAGTACTTC | CASSPLGLVPYEQYF
TRBJ2-7 | TRBV7-9 | NA | NA | TGTGCCAGCAGCCCTACTTGGGCCTACGAGCAGTACTTC | CASSPTWAYEQYF
TRBJ2-1 | TRBV12-5 | NA | TRBD2 | TGTGCTAGTGGTCCGGGACTAGCGCTTAATGTCGATGAGCAGTTCTTC | CASGPGLALNVDEQFF
TRBJ2-4 | TRBV7-3 | NA | TRBD1 | TGTGCCAGCAGCGCAACCCCCAGGGGGCTCAGGAACATTCAGTACTTC | CASSATPRGLRNIQYF
TRBJ2-7 | TRBV6-2/TRBV6-3 | once | TRBD1 | TGTGCCAGCAGTCCCCGGGGGACAGGGATCTGGGAGCAGTACTTC | CASSPRGTGIWEQYF
TRBJ1-5 | TRBV10-3 | NA | TRBD1 | TGTGCCATCAGTGCAGACAGGGGGCGTCAGCCCCAGCATTTT | CAISADRGRQPQHF
TRBJ2-1 | TRBV11-3 | NA | NA | TGTGCCAGCAGCTTATCCGGCCCCAACAATGAGCAGTTCTTC | CASSLSGPNNEQFF
TRBJ1-4 | TRBV30 | NA | TRBD1 | TGTGCCTGGAGTGTGAAGGGACAGGGGGTTACAACTAATGAAAAACTGTTTTTT | CAWSVKGQGVTTNEKLFF
TRBJ1-1 | TRBV12-3/TRBV12-4 | NA | NA | TGTGCCAGCAGTTTTTCCCGGACCGAAGCTTTCTTT | CASSFSRTEAFF
TRBJ2-3 | TRBV6-1 | NA | TRBD2 | TGTGCCAGCAGTGAAGTAGTAGCGGGGTGGGTAGATACGCAGTATTTT | CASSEVVAGWVDTQYF
TRBJ2-2 | TRBV10-3 | NA | TRBD1 | TGTGCCATCACTGACAGGGAAAACACCGGGGAGCTGTTTTTT | CAITDRENTGELFF
TRBJ1-5 | TRBV19 | NA | NA | TGTGCCAGTAAGGAGTGGGATCAGCCCCAGCATTTT | CASKEWDQPQHF
TRBJ2-7 | TRBV2 | NA | NA | TGTGCCAGCAGGGAACAGGGTCCGGCCTACGAGCAGTACTTC | CASREQGPAYEQYF
TRBJ2-5 | TRBV29-1 | NA | NA | TGCAGCGTTTCGGCTAGCCCGGGAGAGACCCAGTACTTC | CSVSASPGETQYF
TRBJ1-4 | TRBV27 | NA | NA | TGTGCCAGCAGTTTATACCCCCCGGAGTATGAAAAACTGTTTTTT | CASSLYPPEYEKLFF
TRBJ2-7 | TRBV5-6 | NA | NA | TGTGCCAGCAGCTTGGAACGGAGCTCCTACGAGCAGTACTTC | CASSLERSSYEQYF
TRBJ1-1 | TRBV30 | NA | NA | TGTGCCTGGGCGGGGGGGGCGAACACTGAAGCTTTCTTT | CAWAGGANTEAFF
TRBJ2-3 | TRBV30 | NA | NA | TGTGCCTGGGGGACCGCCCAGCCGCGGTATTTT | CAWGTAQPRYF
TRBJ1-5 | TRBV7-3 | NA | NA | TGTGCCAGCAGCAGAGGACAGCGCAATCAGCCCCAGCATTTT | CASSRGQRNQPQHF
TRBJ2-7 | TRBV6-5 | NA | NA | TGTGCCAGCAGTCCTTACCCGGGATCCTACGAGCAGTACTTC | CASSPYPGSYEQYF
TRBJ2-3 | TRBV5-6 | NA | TRBD2 | TGTGCCAGCAGCTTGTTGACTAGCGGAACAGATACGCAGTATTTT | CASSLLTSGTDTQYF
TRBJ1-1 | TRBV18 | NA | NA | TGTGCCAGCTCTTCGGCTAGGGACACTGAAGCTTTCTTT | CASSSARDTEAFF
TRBJ1-2 | TRBV7-7 | once | NA | TGTGCTAGCAGCTTAAGCCGGGGTGATTCCAGCGGCTACACCTTC | CASSLSRGDSSGYTF
TRBJ1-3 | TRBV18 | NA | NA | TGTGCCAGCTCACGGGTCACGAACACCATATATTTT | CASSRVTNTIYF